This T cell receptor beta chain derives from a study of early stage breast cancer tumors. Whole-study context: About 80% of the 16 invasive tumors were ER+, PR+ and HER2-. Among some 12 ER+/PR+/HER2- tumors, eight were ductal, four lobular.

A note on this clone: Its target is not known.

General study results and limits: Most shared enriched TCRB sequences were commonly generated ones.

Blood replicates held 0.5 ug DNA, tumor or normal breast about 1.5 ug, two each. Sequencing was performed with immunoSEQ multiplex PCR; in TCRdb, only in-frame clones are kept and a portion is missing. The table lists some 29,000 clones, approximately 84% of them singletons. Germline-derived CDR1 and CDR2 are KGHSH and LQKENI. After removal of 2 bases from V and 0 bases from J, the junction contained 9 bases not matched to a gene. The CDR3 loop spans 18 amino acids. The specimen was blood. This chain uses TRBV18 with TRBJ1-5; 8 nucleotides agree with TRBD1. The sequence came from a person between 50 and 60 years old with breast cancer. The CDR3 here is CASSPSTGAGGSNQPQHF. DNA for the CDR3: TGTGCCAGCTCACCATCGACAGGGGCCGGGGGTAGCAATCAGCCCCAGCATTTT.